Below are 14 T cell receptor beta chains sequenced from a single sample in a study of T cells in Graves' hyperthyroidism and ophthalmopathy. Using RNA transcripts as the source, TCR beta CDR3 regions were amplified. First-round RT-PCR of the TCR CDR3 relied on the HTBI primer set. TCRdb independently ran MiXCR on the multiplex PCR reads; one entry per CDR3 protein. The table shows approximately 380,000 distinct CDR3 sequences, with roughly 13% occurring only once. Source material: blood. These receptors all come from a man aged 50-59 years with Graves' ophthalmopathy.

The CDR3 reads CASSDRQGGTGELFF. In nucleotides, the CDR3 is TGTGCCAGCAGCGACAGACAGGGTGGCACCGGGGAGCTGTTTTTT. The J gene is TRBJ2-2, the V gene TRBV3-1; 7 bases are a match to TRBD1. J was trimmed by 4 bases and V by 5 bases; bases with no gene match: 7. This CDR3 is built from 15 residues. CDR1 LGHDT and CDR2 YNNKEL come from the germline V gene (reference sequence).

At least ten counts were recorded for this clonotype. This chain links TRBV12-3 or TRBV12-4 with TRBJ1-1, with 9 bases lining up with TRBD1. The CDR3 runs 14 residues. V was clipped by 5 bases and J by 4 bases; unmatched bases: 5. The CDR3 DNA sequence: TGTGCCAGCAGTCTCGGGACAGGGCCCACTGAAGCTTTCTTT. It translates to CASSLGTGPTEAFF.

There are many counts of this clonotype. The chain carries TRBV14 and TRBJ2-3; weak D call: TRBD2 (5 bases). V was clipped by 5 bases and J by 6 bases, with 12 bases between them. The CDR3 extends over 13 amino acids. Germline loops: CDR1 SGHDN, CDR2 FVKESK. The CDR3 is CASSGFPGDTQYF. In DNA, the CDR3 is TGTGCCAGCAGCGGGTTTCCGGGGGATACGCAGTATTTT.

This clonotype was observed a handful of times. CDR3 in amino acids: CATSIEGQPQHF. CDR3 in DNA: TGTGCCACCAGCATAGAGGGTCAGCCCCAGCATTTT. This rearrangement joins TRBV15 to TRBJ1-5, with no clear D. The CDR3 extends over 12 amino acids. Trimming removed 4 bases at V and 6 bases at J, with 7 bases between. Germline-derived CDR1 and CDR2 are LNHNV and YYDKDF (reference sequence).

This clonotype was detected ten times or more. The chain recombines TRBV5-1 with TRBJ2-1; 11 bases fit TRBD1. This CDR3 region has 14 residues. The germline gives CDR1 SGHRS, CDR2 YFSETQ. The ends lost 4 bases at V and 8 bases at J; junction bases unmatched: 5. In nucleotides, the CDR3 is TGCGCCAGCAGCCTACCGGGACAGGGGGATGAGCAGTTCTTC. Protein: CASSLPGQGDEQFF.

This clonotype occurred many times. The chain couples TRBV5-6 to TRBJ1-2; 7 bases are a match to TRBD1. The CDR3 runs 13 residues. Germline lookup yields CDR1 SGHDT and CDR2 YYEEEE. V trimming: 5 bases; J trimming: 5 bases; junction bases outside the gene matches: 6. Here the CDR3 DNA reads TGTGCCAGCAGAGTGACAGGGAAGTATGGCTACACCTTC. This gives the protein CASRVTGKYGYTF.

The chain combines TRBV20-1 with TRBJ1-1; 9 bases match TRBD1. The junction had 12 bases not matched to a gene; V was cut back by 4 bases and J by 3 bases. This CDR3 region has 16 residues. Germline lookup yields CDR1 DFQATT and CDR2 SNEGSKA (reference sequence). The CDR3, as DNA: TGCAGTGCTAAATACGACAGGGGGTTAGCCTACACTGAAGCTTTCTTT. It specifies CSAKYDRGLAYTEAFF.

In this sample, this clonotype turned up many times. The rearrangement uses TRBV20-1 and TRBJ2-7; possible D gene TRBD2, 6 bases. Trimming shortened V by 3 bases and J by 2 bases, and 11 bases separated the two germline ends. CDR3 length: 13 residues. The germline V gene has CDR1 DFQATT and CDR2 SNEGSKA (reference sequence). For the CDR3, the DNA is TGCAGTGCTAGGGGACGGGGGACCTACGAGCAGTACTTC. It is translated as CSARGRGTYEQYF.

This clonotype was counted many times. The chain employs TRBV11-1 and TRBJ1-1; D possibly corresponds to TRBD1 (6 bases). Between the trimmed V and J ends, which lost 6 bases and 4 bases, there was a span of 12 bases. The CDR3 is 13 amino acids. CDR1 and CDR2 (germline): SGHAT, FQDESV (reference sequence). The CDR3 nucleotides are TGTGCCAGCAGAGGCCGAGGGGGCACTGAAGCTTTCTTT. Its translation is CASRGRGGTEAFF.

This clonotype has a count of ten or more. The chain uses TRBV20-1 and TRBJ2-7; D perhaps matches TRBD1 (5 bases). CDR1 DFQATT and CDR2 SNEGSKA come from the germline V gene (reference sequence). Trimming pared 0 bases from V and 3 bases from J, leaving 15 bases between. CDR3 length: 15 amino acids. CDR3 protein: CSARDLGQGNYEQYF. The CDR3 DNA reads as TGCAGTGCTAGAGATCTAGGGCAGGGAAACTACGAGCAGTACTTC.

This clonotype was found a few times. A much larger clone differs by one base, so this may be a read error. The gene calls are TRBV11-2 and TRBJ2-2; perhaps TRBD2 as D (6 bases). This CDR3 contains 17 residues. Germline V CDR1 and CDR2: SGHAT, FQNNGV. CDR3 in amino acids: CASSQIRDSQRPGKLFF. In nucleotides, the CDR3 is TGTGCCAGCAGCCAAATCCGGGACTCCCAACGCCCCGGGAAGCTGTTTTTT.

This clonotype came up many times. The chain is built from TRBV13 and TRBJ2-5; D not certain. The CDR3 totals 14 residues. CDR1 is PRHDT and CDR2 is FYEKMQ in the germline V gene (reference sequence). V lost 0 bases and J lost 1, with 6 bases in between. DNA of the CDR3: TGTGCCAGCAGCTTAGGTCAGCTCCAAGAGACCCAGTACTTC. Residues: CASSLGQLQETQYF.

This clonotype was seen ten or more times. The rearrangement joins TRBV29-1 to TRBJ2-3, with 10 bases lining up with TRBD1. CDR1 is SQVTM, CDR2 ANQGSEA, per germline. There are 14 residues in the CDR3. J was trimmed by 3 bases and V by 7 bases; bases with no gene match: 7. The chain's CDR3 is CSGEGQGWTDTQYF. As DNA, the CDR3 is TGCAGCGGCGAGGGACAGGGGTGGACAGATACGCAGTATTTT.

A few counts support this clonotype. This chain connects TRBV12-3 or TRBV12-4 to TRBJ2-1; D gene uncertain. V lost 1 base, J lost 8 bases, and 9 bases lay in between. The CDR3 has 13 amino acids. The chain's CDR3 is CASSLEVEDEQFF. CDR3 in DNA: TGTGCCAGCAGTTTAGAGGTTGAGGATGAGCAGTTCTTC.